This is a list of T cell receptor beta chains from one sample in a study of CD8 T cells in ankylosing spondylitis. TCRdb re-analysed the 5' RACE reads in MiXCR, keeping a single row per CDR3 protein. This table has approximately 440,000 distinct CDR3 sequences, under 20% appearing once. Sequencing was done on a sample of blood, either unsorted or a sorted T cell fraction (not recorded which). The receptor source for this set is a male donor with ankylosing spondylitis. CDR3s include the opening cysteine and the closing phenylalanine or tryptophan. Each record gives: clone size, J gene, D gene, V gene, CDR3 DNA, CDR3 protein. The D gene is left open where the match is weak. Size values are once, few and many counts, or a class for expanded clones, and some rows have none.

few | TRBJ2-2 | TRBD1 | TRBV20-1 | TGCAGTGCTGGTAGGAACAGGGGCACCGCCGGGGAGCTGTTTTTT | CSAGRNRGTAGELFF
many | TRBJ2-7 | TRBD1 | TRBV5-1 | TGCGCCAGCCGATCCGGGACAGGGGGCGAGCAGTACTTC | CASRSGTGGEQYF
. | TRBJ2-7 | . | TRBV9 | TGTGCCAGCAGCGTAAGCGGGCAGGACTACGAGCAGTACTTC | CASSVSGQDYEQYF
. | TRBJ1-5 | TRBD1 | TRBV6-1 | TGTGCCAGCAGTGAGGGCAGGGGGGCTCAGCCCCAGCATTTT | CASSEGRGAQPQHF
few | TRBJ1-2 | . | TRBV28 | TGTGCCAGCAGTCAAACGAACGGGGGCTACACCTTC | CASSQTNGGYTF
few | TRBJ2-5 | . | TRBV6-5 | TGTGCCAGCAGTTACGGCCAGACCCAGGTGACCCAGTACTTC | CASSYGQTQVTQYF
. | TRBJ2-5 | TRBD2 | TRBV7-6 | TGTGCCAGCAGCTTGATCCCGCCGGGACTAGCGGGCCGACAAGAGACCCAGTACTTC | CASSLIPPGLAGRQETQYF
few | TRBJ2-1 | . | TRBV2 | TGTGCCAGCAGGGACCCCTACAATGAGCAGTTCTTC | CASRDPYNEQFF
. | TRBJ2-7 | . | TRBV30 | TGTGCCTTGGCGGGGCAGAGTCCCTACGAGCAGTACTTC | CALAGQSPYEQYF
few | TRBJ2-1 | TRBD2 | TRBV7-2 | TGTGCCAGCAGCCTCGGACTAGCGGGAGTCTACAATGAGCAGTTCTTC | CASSLGLAGVYNEQFF
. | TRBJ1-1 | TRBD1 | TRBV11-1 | TGTGCCAGCAGCTACACACAGGGGCACGACACTGAAGCTTTCTTT | CASSYTQGHDTEAFF
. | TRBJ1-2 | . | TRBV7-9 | TGTGCCAGCAGCTTGTTAGGAGCTGATGGCTACACCTTC | CASSLLGADGYTF
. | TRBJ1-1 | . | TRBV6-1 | TGTGCCAGCCTACGGGTTGGTGGGAGCTTGAACACTGAAGCTTTCTTT | CASLRVGGSLNTEAFF
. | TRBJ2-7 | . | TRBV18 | TGTGCCAGCTCACCAGCGGGCGGGCCGTCCTACGAGCAGTACTTC | CASSPAGGPSYEQYF
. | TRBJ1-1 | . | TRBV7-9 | TGTGCCAGCAGCTTAATATCAGGGACTGAAGCTTTCTTT | CASSLISGTEAFF
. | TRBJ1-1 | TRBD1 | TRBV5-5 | TGTGCCAGCAACCCCGACAGGGGTATTGGCACTGAAGCTTTCTTT | CASNPDRGIGTEAFF
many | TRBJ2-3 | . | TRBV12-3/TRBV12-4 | TGTGCCAGCAGTTTTAGCCGGAGGGCTCTCGCAGATACGCAGTATTTT | CASSFSRRALADTQYF
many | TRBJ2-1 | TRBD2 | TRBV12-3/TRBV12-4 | TGTGCCAGCAGTTTCTGGACTAGCGGAAATGAGCAGTTCTTC | CASSFWTSGNEQFF
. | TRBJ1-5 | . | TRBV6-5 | TGTGCCAGCAGTTACGACAGGAGAAATCAGCCCCAGCATTTT | CASSYDRRNQPQHF
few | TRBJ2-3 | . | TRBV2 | TGTGCCAGCACCAAAACCAGGACAGATACGCAGTATTTT | CASTKTRTDTQYF
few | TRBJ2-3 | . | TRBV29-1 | TGCAGCGTTGAAGCGGGGCCACTGGCACCCTTTTACACAGATACGCAGTATTTT | CSVEAGPLAPFYTDTQYF
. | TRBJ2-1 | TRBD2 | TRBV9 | TGTGCCAGCAGCGTTCGGTCAGCGGGAGGTCATGAGCAGTTCTTC | CASSVRSAGGHEQFF
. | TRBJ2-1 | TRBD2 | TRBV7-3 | TGTGCCAGCAGCTTAGGGACGACTAGCGGGGGATATGAGCAGTTCTTC | CASSLGTTSGGYEQFF
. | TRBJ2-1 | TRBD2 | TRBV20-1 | TGCAGTGCTAGATCTTCTAGCGGGAGGCACAATGAGCAGTTCTTC | CSARSSSGRHNEQFF
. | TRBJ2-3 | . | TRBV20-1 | TGCAGTGCTAGAGATCTGGCCAGCGGAAAGGCCGGTGGTACAGATACGCAGTATTTT | CSARDLASGKAGGTDTQYF
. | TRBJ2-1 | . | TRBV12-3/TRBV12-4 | TGTGCCAGCAGGGGGAGTAGAGGGGGTCTATCCTACAATGAGCAGTTCTTC | CASRGSRGGLSYNEQFF
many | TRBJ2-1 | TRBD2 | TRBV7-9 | TGCGCCAGCAGCCCCGGGGGGGCTTACAATGAGCAGTTCTTC | CASSPGGAYNEQFF
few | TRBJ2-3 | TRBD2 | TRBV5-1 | TGCGCCAGCGGGGGGGACGGGGTCGGGTCAGATACGCAGTATTTT | CASGGDGVGSDTQYF
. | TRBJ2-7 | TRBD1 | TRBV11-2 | TGTGCCAGCAGCCCTACGACAGGGGGCTACGAGCAGTACTTC | CASSPTTGGYEQYF
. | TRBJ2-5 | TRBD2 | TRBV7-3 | TGTGCCAGCAGCCCAAGGCCGGGGGGGGAGACCCAGTACTTC | CASSPRPGGETQYF
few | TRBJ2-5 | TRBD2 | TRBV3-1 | TGTGCCAGCAGCTCCCGACTAGCGGGAGGACCTATCCAAGAGACCCAGTACTTC | CASSSRLAGGPIQETQYF